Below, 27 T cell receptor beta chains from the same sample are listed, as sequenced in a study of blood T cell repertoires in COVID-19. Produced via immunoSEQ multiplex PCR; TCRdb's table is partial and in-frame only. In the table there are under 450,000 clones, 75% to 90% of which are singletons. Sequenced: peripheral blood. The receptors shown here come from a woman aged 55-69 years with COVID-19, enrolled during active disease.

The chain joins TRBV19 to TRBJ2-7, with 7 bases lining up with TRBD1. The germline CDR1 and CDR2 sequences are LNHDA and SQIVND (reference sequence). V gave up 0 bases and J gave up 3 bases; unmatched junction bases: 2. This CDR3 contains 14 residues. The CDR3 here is CASSIDGTVYEQYF. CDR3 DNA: TGTGCCAGTAGTATAGATGGGACAGTCTACGAGCAGTACTTC.

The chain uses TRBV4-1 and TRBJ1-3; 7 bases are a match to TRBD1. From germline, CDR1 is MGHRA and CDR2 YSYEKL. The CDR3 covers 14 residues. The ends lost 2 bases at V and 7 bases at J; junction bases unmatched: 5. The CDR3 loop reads CASSQWTGPNTIYF. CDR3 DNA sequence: TGCGCCAGCAGCCAATGGACAGGTCCGAACACCATATATTTT.

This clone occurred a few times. The CDR3 reads CASSLGQGWYEQYF. DNA of the CDR3: TGTGCCAGCAGCTTAGGACAGGGGTGGTACGAGCAGTACTTC. The rearrangement uses TRBV7-8 and TRBJ2-7; 8 bases align to TRBD1. The J segment lost 4 bases and the V segment lost 1 base, leaving 3 bases of the junction unmatched. This CDR3 contains 14 residues. The germline V gene encodes CDR1 SGHVS and CDR2 FQNEAQ. Full variable domain (outside the CDR3, taken from reference TRBV7-8 and TRBJ2-7): GAGVSQSPRYKVAKRGQDVALRCDPISGHVSLFWYQQALGQGPEFLTYFQNEAQLDKSGLPSDRFFAERPEGSVSTLKIQRTQQEDSAVYLCASSLGQGWYEQYFGPGTRLTVT.

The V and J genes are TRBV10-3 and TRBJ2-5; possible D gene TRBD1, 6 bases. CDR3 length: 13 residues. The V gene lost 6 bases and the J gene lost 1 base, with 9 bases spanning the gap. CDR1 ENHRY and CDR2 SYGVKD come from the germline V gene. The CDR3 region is CAIRDRAQETQYF. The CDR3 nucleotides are TGTGCCATCAGGGACAGAGCCCAAGAGACCCAGTACTTC.

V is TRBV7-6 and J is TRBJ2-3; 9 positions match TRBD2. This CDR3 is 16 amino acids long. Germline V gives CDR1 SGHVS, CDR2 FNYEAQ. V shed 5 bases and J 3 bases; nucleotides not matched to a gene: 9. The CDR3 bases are TGTGCCAGCAGCGATCAGCGGGGGGCCGGGACAGATACGCAGTATTTT. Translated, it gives CASSDQRGAGTDTQYF.

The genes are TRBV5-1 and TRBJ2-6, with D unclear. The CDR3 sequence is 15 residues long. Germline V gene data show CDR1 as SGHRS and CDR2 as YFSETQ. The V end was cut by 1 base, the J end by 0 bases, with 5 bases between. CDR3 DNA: TGCGCCAGCAGCTTGTTACTCTCTGGGGCCAACGTCCTGACTTTC. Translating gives CASSLLLSGANVLTF.

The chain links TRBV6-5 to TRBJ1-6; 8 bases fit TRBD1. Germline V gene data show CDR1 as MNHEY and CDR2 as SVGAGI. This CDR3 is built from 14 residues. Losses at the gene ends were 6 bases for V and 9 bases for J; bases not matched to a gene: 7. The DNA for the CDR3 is TGTGCCAGCAGCTTACAGGGGGGGGGTTCACCCCTCCACTTT. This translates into CASSLQGGGSPLHF.

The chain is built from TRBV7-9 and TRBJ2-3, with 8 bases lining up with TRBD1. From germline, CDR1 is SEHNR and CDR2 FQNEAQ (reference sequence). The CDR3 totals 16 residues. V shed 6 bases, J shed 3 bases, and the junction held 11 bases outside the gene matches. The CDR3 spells CASRFRQGTRTDTQYF. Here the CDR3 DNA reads TGTGCCAGCAGGTTTCGACAGGGGACGAGGACAGATACGCAGTATTTT.

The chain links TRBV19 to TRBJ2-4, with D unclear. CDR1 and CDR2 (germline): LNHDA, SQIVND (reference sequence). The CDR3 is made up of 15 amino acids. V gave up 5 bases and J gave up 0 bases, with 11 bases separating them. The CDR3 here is CASSLTQLAKNIQYF. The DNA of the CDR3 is TGTGCCAGTAGTCTGACACAGCTAGCCAAAAACATTCAGTACTTC.

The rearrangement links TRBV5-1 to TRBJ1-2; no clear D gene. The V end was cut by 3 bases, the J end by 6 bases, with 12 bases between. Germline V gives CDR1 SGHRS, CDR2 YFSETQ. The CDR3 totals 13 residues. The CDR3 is CASSSTGFDGYTF. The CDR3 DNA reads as TGCGCCAGCAGCTCCACGGGGTTCGATGGCTACACCTTC.

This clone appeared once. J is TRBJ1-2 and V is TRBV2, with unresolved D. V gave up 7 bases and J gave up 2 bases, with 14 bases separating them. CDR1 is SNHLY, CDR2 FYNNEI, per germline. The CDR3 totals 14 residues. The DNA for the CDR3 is TGTGCCAGCACCGAACAGACACGGAACTATGGCTACACCTTC. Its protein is CASTEQTRNYGYTF.

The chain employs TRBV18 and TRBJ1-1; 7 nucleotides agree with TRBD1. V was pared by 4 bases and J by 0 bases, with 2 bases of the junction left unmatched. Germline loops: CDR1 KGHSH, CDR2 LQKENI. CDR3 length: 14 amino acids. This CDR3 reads CASSRDSLNTEAFF. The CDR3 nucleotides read TGTGCCAGCTCACGGGACAGCTTGAACACTGAAGCTTTCTTT.

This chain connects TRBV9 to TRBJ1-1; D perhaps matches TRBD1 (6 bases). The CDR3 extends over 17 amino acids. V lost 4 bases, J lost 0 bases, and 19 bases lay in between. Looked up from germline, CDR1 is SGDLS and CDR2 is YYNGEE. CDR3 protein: CASSFTGTPAMNTEAFF. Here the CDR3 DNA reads TGTGCCAGCAGCTTCACCGGGACACCCGCGATGAACACTGAAGCTTTCTTT.

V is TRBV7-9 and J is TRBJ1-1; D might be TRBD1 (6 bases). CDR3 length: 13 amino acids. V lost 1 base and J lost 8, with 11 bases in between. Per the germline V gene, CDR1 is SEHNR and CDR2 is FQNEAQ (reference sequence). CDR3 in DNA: TGTGCCAGCAGCTTAGGCGTCGGGACAGAAGCTTTCTTT. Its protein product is CASSLGVGTEAFF. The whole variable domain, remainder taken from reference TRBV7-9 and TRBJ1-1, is DTGVSQNPRHKITKRGQNVTFRCDPISEHNRLYWYRQTLGQGPEFLTYFQNEAQLEKSRLLSDRFSAERPKGSFSTLEIQRTEQGDSAMYLCASSLGVGTEAFFGQGTRLTVV.

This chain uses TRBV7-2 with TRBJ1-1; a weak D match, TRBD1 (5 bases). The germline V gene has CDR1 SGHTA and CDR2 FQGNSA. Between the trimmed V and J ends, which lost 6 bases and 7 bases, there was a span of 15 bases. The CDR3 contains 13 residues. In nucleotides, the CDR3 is TGTGCCAGCAGTCGGAAGACAGAGGTTGAAGCTTTCTTT. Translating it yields CASSRKTEVEAFF. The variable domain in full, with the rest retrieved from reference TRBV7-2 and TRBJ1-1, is GAGVSQSPSNKVTEKGKDVELRCDPISGHTALYWYRQSLGQGLEFLIYFQGNSAPDKSGLPSDRFSAERTGGSVSTLTIQRTQQEDSAVYLCASSRKTEVEAFFGQGTRLTVV.

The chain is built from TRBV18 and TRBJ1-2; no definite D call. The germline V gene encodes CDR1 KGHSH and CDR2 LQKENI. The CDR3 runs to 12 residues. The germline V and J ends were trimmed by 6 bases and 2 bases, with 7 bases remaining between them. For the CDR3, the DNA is TGTGCCAGCTCTGGAGGGAACTATGGCTACACCTTC. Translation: CASSGGNYGYTF.

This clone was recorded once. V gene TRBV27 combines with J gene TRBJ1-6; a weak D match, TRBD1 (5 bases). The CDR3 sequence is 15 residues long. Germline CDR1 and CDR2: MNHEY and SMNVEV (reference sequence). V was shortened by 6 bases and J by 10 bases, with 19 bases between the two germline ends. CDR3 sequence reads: CASSPWGQGRSPLHF. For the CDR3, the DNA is TGTGCCAGCAGCCCCTGGGGTCAGGGTAGGTCACCCCTCCACTTT.

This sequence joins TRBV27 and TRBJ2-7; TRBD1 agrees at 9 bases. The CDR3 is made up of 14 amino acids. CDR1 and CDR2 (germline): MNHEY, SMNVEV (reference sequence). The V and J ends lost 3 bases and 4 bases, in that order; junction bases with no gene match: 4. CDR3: CASSFGTGMYEQYF. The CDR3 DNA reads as TGTGCCAGCAGTTTTGGGACAGGGATGTACGAGCAGTACTTC.

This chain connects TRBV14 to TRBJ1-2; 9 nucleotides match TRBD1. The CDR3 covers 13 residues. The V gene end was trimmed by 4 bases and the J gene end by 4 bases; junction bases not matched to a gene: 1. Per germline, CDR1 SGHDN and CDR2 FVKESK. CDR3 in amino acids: CASSRDRVYGYTF. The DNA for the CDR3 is TGTGCCAGCAGCCGGGACAGGGTCTATGGCTACACCTTC.

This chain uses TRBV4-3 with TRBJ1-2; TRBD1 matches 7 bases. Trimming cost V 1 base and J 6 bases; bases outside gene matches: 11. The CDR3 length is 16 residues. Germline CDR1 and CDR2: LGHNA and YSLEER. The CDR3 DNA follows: TGCGCCAGCAGCCAAGTAGAGAAGGGGGCGTCAGATGGCTACACCTTC. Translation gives CASSQVEKGASDGYTF.

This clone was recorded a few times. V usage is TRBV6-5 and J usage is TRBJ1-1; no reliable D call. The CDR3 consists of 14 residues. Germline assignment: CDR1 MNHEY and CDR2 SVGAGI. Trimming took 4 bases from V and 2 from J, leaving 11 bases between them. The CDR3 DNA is TGTGCCAGCAGTTCCGTCCACAGTAACACTGAAGCTTTCTTT. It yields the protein CASSSVHSNTEAFF.

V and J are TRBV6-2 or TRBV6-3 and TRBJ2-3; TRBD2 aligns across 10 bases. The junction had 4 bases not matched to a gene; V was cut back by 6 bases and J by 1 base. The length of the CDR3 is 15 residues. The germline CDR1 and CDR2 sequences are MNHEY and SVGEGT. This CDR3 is CASSGTSGGTDTQYF. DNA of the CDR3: TGTGCCAGCAGCGGAACTAGCGGGGGCACAGATACGCAGTATTTT.

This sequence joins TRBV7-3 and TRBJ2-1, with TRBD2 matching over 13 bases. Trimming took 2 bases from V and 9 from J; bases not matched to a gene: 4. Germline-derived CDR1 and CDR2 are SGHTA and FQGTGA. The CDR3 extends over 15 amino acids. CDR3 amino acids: CASSLRLAGGGEQFF. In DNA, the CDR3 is TGTGCCAGCAGCTTACGACTAGCGGGGGGAGGTGAGCAGTTCTTC.

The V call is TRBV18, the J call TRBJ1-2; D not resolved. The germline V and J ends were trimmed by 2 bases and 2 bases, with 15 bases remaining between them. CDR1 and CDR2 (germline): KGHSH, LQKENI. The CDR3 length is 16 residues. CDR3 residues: CASSPGLFRGNYGYTF. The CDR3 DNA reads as TGTGCCAGCTCACCAGGTCTTTTTCGAGGAAACTATGGCTACACCTTC.

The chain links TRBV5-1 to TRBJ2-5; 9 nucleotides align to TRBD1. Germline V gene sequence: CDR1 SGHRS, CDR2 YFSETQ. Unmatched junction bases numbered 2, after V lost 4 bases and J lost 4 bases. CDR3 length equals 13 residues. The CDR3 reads CASSATGGETQYF. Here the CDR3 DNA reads TGCGCCAGCAGCGCGACAGGGGGAGAGACCCAGTACTTC.

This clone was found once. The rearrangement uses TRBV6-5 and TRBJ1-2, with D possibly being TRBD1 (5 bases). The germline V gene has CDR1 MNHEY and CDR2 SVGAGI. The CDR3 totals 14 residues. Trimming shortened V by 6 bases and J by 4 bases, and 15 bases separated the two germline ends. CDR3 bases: TGTGCCAGCAGCCCGGAAGGGACTCTCTATGGCTACACCTTC. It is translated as CASSPEGTLYGYTF.

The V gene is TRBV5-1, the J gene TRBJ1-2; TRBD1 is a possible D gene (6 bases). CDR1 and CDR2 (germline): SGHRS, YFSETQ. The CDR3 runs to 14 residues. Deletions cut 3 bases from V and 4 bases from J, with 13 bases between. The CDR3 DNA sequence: TGCGCCAGCAGCTCCCCACAGGGTTCCTATGGCTACACCTTC. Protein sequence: CASSSPQGSYGYTF.